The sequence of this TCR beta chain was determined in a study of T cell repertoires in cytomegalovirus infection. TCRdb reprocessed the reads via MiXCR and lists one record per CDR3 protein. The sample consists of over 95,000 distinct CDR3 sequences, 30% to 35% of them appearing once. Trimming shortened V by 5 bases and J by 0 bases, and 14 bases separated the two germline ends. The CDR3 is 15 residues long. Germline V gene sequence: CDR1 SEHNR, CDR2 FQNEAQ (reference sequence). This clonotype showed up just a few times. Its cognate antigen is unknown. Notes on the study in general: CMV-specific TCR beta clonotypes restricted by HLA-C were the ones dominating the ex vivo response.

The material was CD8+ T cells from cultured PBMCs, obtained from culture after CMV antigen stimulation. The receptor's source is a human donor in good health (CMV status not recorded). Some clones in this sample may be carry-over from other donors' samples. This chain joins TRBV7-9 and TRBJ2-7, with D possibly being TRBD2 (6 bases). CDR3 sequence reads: CASSPSAGSSYEQYF. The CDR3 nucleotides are TGTGCCAGCAGCCCCTCCGCGGGGTCCTCCTACGAGCAGTACTTC.